Below, 6 T cell receptor beta chains from the same sample are listed, as sequenced in a study of T cells after yellow fever vaccination. One entry per CDR3 protein results from TCRdb running MiXCR on the 5' RACE reads. The table lists some 300,000 distinct CDR3 sequences, 8.7% of them singletons, with around 3.1% in the top ten. This material consisted of CD4+ T cells sorted from PBMCs, taken 5 days after the yellow fever booster vaccination. The receptors derive from a man between 18 and 29 years old who received the YFV17D yellow fever vaccine.

This clonotype has a count of ten or more. The chain has TRBV18 and TRBJ2-5; the D gene is possibly TRBD1 (6 bases). The V gene lost 3 bases and the J gene lost 3 bases, with 8 bases spanning the gap. The germline CDR1 and CDR2 sequences are KGHSH and LQKENI. The CDR3 extends over 13 amino acids. The CDR3, as DNA: TGTGCCAGCTCACCGGGACAAGAAGAGACCCAGTACTTC. It encodes CASSPGQEETQYF.

The V and J genes are TRBV7-3 and TRBJ2-1, with TRBD2 matching 7 bases. J was trimmed by 9 bases and V by 3 bases; bases with no gene match: 11. In germline, CDR1 is SGHTA, CDR2 FQGTGA. The CDR3 length is 15 residues. CDR3 nucleotides: TGTGCCAGCAGCTTTCAAGCGGGACTCGGTGGTGAGCAGTTCTTC. Residues: CASSFQAGLGGEQFF.

This sequence joins TRBV7-8 and TRBJ1-2; D is unclear. The V and J ends lost 3 bases and 8 bases respectively, with 13 bases between them. Germline values: CDR1 SGHVS, CDR2 FQNEAQ. The CDR3 is made up of 13 amino acids. The chain's CDR3 is CASSFRQMGGYTF. For the CDR3, the DNA is TGTGCCAGCAGCTTCAGACAAATGGGAGGCTACACCTTC.

In this sample, this clonotype turned up a few times. The chain couples TRBV18 to TRBJ1-2; 8 bases line up with TRBD1. Trimming at V came to 4 bases and at J to 8 bases, leaving 6 bases not matched to a gene. This CDR3 has 13 residues. The V gene's germline CDR1 is KGHSH and CDR2 LQKENI. The CDR3 sequence is CASSRLTGEGYTF. DNA for the CDR3: TGTGCCAGCTCACGATTGACAGGGGAAGGCTACACCTTC.

The chain joins TRBV6-2 or TRBV6-3 to TRBJ2-1; TRBD1 aligns across 7 bases. Per the germline V gene, CDR1 is MNHEY and CDR2 is SVGEGT. With 5 bases clipped from V and 1 base from J, the junction kept 8 bases outside the gene matches. This CDR3 region has 16 residues. CDR3 DNA sequence: TGTGCCAGCAGTCCTGGGACAGTCTATTCCTACAATGAGCAGTTCTTC. Its protein is CASSPGTVYSYNEQFF.

This clonotype was detected many times. The V call is TRBV6-6, the J call TRBJ1-1, with D perhaps matching TRBD1 (5 bases). Germline V gene lookup returns CDR1 MNHNY and CDR2 SVGAGI (reference sequence). Trimming took 5 bases from V and 0 from J, leaving 7 bases between them. The CDR3 totals 13 residues. The CDR3 is CASSRQMNTEAFF. CDR3 DNA sequence: TGTGCCAGCAGTAGACAGATGAACACTGAAGCTTTCTTT.